This TCR beta chain was recorded in a study of blood T cells in healthy people across ages. Study-wide background: With template switching, about one barcoded beta molecule was captured per two T cells.

As for this clonotype: Its antigen is unidentified.

Primers used in a second PCR of roughly 6 to 11 cycles were a sample-barcoded 5' primer and a J-beta primer mix. TCRdb re-derived calls from the 5' RACE reads in MiXCR, one entry per CDR3 protein. The table includes 730,000 or so distinct CDR3 sequences, around 41% detected once. V was shortened by 6 bases and J by 2 bases, with 6 bases between the two germline ends. The CDR3 is 12 amino acids. Study findings and constraints: Compared with aged donors, long-lived donors showed fewer expanded clones, suggesting selection.

J is TRBJ2-3 and V is TRBV12-3 or TRBV12-4; unclear D gene. This receptor was identified in a man older than 75 in good health. The material sequenced was blood. The CDR3 DNA reads as TGTGCCAGCAGGAGTTACACAGATACGCAGTATTTT. Translation gives CASRSYTDTQYF.